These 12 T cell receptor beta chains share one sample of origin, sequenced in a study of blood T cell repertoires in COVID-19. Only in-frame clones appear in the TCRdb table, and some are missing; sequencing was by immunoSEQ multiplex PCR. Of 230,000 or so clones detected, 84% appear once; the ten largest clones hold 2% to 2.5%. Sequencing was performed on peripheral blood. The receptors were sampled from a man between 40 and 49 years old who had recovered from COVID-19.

The DNA of the CDR3 is TGTGCCAGCAGCTTAGCGGTCAGGGGTTCACCCCTCCACTTT. Encoded protein: CASSLAVRGSPLHF. J is TRBJ1-6 and V is TRBV11-2; D is possibly TRBD1 (6 bases). V lost 1 base and J lost 9, with 10 bases in between. From germline, CDR1 is SGHAT and CDR2 FQNNGV. CDR3 length equals 14 residues. Variable domain in full (rest from reference TRBV11-2 and TRBJ1-6): EAGVAQSPRYKIIEKRQSVAFWCNPISGHATLYWYQQILGQGPKLLIQFQNNGVVDDSQLPKDRFSAERLKGVDSTLKIQPAKLEDSAVYLCASSLAVRGSPLHFGNGTRLTVT.

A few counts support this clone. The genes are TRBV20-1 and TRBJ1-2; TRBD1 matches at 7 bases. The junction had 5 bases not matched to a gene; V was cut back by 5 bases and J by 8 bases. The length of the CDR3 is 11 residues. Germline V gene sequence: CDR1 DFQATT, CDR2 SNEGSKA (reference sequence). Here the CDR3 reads CSARRDSGYTF. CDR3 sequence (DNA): TGCAGTGCTCGCCGGGACAGCGGCTACACCTTC.

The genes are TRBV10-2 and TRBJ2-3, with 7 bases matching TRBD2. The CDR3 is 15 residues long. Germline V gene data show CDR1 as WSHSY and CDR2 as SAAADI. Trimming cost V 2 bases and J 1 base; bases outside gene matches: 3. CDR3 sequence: CASSERGDRTDTQYF. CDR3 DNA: TGCGCCAGCAGTGAGCGGGGGGACCGCACAGATACGCAGTATTTT.

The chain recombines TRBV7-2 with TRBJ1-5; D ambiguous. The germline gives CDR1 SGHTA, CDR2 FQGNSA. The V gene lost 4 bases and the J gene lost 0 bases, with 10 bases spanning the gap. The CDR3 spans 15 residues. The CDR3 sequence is CASSSQDYSNQPQHF. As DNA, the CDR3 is TGTGCCAGCAGCTCGCAGGATTATAGCAATCAGCCCCAGCATTTT. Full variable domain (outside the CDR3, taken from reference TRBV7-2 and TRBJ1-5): GAGVSQSPSNKVTEKGKDVELRCDPISGHTALYWYRQSLGQGLEFLIYFQGNSAPDKSGLPSDRFSAERTGGSVSTLTIQRTQQEDSAVYLCASSSQDYSNQPQHFGDGTRLSIL.

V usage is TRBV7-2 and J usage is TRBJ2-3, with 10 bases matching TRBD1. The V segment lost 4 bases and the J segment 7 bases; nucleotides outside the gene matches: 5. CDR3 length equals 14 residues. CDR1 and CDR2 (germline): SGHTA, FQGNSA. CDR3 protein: CASSSRQGANTQYF. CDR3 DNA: TGTGCCAGCAGCTCTAGACAGGGGGCGAATACGCAGTATTTT.

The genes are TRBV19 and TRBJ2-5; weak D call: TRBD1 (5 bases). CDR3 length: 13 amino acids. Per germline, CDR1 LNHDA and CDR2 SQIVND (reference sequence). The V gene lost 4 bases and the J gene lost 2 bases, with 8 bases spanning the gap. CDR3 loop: CASSNRPQETQYF. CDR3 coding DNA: TGTGCCAGTAGTAACAGGCCACAAGAGACCCAGTACTTC.

The CDR3 sequence: CSVATGGGSGANVLTF. CDR3 nucleotide sequence: TGCAGCGTGGCGACAGGGGGGGGCTCTGGGGCCAACGTCCTGACTTTC. This chain uses TRBV29-1 with TRBJ2-6, with TRBD1 matching over 9 bases. This CDR3 spans 16 amino acids. CDR1 SQVTM and CDR2 ANQGSEA come from the germline V gene. V lost 6 bases, J lost 0 bases, and 6 bases stayed unmatched.

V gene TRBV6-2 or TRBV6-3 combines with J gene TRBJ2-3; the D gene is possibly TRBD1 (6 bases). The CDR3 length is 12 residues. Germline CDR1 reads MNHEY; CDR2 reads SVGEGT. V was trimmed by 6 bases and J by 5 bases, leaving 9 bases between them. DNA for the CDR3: TGTGCCAGCAGCAACAGGGTAGATACGCAGTATTTT. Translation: CASSNRVDTQYF.

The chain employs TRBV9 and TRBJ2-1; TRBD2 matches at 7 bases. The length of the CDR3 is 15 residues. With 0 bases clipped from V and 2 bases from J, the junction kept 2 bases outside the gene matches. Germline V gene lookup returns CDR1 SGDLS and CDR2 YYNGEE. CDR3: CASSVGTSAYNEQFF. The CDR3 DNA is TGTGCCAGCAGCGTAGGGACTAGTGCCTACAATGAGCAGTTCTTC.

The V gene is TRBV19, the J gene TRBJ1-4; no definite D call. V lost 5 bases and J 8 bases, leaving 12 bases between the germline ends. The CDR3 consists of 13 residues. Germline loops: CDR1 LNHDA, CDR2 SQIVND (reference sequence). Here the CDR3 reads CASSFAAGEKLFF. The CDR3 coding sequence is TGTGCCAGTAGTTTCGCAGCGGGGGAAAAACTGTTTTTT.

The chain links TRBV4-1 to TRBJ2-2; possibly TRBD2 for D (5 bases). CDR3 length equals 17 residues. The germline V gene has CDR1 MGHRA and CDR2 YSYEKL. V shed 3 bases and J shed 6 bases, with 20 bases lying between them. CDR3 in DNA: TGCGCCAGCAGCCAGGGAGTACTCCTGGTGGTTTCCGGGGAGCTGTTTTTT. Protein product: CASSQGVLLVVSGELFF.

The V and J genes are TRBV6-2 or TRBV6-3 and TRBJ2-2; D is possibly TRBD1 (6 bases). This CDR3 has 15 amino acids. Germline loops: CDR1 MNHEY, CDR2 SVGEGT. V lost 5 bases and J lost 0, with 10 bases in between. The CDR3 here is CASSPDRTNTGELFF. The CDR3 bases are TGTGCCAGCAGTCCCGACAGGACGAACACCGGGGAGCTGTTTTTT.